The 7 T cell receptor beta chains reported below all come from one sample, sequenced in a study of T cell responses to AZD1222 COVID-19 vaccine (dated by TCRdb to the early 2020s). The library was obtained by the immunoSEQ multiplex PCR assay. Entries here come from immuneACCESS through TCRdb and include only in-frame sequences with V and J called. Some clones fail to appear in such tables; in the studies checked, an unresolved V gene covers under half of the shortfall, and the cause of the remainder is unknown. The sample table holds 160,000 or so clones, of which 85% to 90% were seen once. The ten largest clonotypes hold 4% to 5.5% of the sample. Taken with the paper, the label for time point translates to: about 28 days (+/-7) after the second vaccine dose. The sample consisted of peripheral blood, taken 28 days after the second AZD1222 dose. Receptors originate from an adult who received the AZD1222 COVID-19 vaccine.

The V gene is TRBV27, the J gene TRBJ1-5; TRBD1 is a possible D gene (5 bases). The CDR3 has 13 amino acids. V lost 4 bases to trimming and J lost 7 bases, with 11 bases between them. Germline CDR1 MNHEY, CDR2 SMNVEV (reference sequence). The CDR3 DNA sequence: TGTGCCAGCAGTTCCCCGGGGGGGCAGCCCCAGCATTTT. Translated: CASSSPGGQPQHF.

CDR3 sequence reads: CASSLVSGTGNYGYTF. DNA for the CDR3: TGTGCCAGCAGCTTAGTTTCAGGGACGGGTAACTATGGCTACACCTTC. V is TRBV7-2 and J is TRBJ1-2, with D possibly TRBD1 on 5 matching bases. The germline V gene has CDR1 SGHTA and CDR2 FQGNSA. Trimming took off 1 base at V and 1 base at J, with 13 bases between the two ends. This CDR3 is 16 amino acids long.

The V and J genes are TRBV30 and TRBJ1-5, with a possible D match to TRBD1 (5 bases). The V gene's germline CDR1 is GTSNPN and CDR2 SVGIG (reference sequence). Trimming stripped 1 base from V and 4 bases from J, with 11 bases between. This CDR3 has 14 residues. The chain's CDR3 is CAWSGGSGNQPQHF. The CDR3 DNA is TGTGCCTGGAGTGGAGGGTCAGGGAATCAGCCCCAGCATTTT. Filled out from reference TRBV30 and TRBJ1-5, the complete variable domain reads SQTIHQWPATLVQPVGSPLSLECTVEGTSNPNLYWYRQAAGRGLQLLFYSVGIGQISSEVPQNLSASRPQDRQFILSSKKLLLSDSGFYLCAWSGGSGNQPQHFGDGTRLSIL.

The rearrangement uses TRBV28 and TRBJ1-2, with D maybe TRBD1 (5 bases). Trimming took 6 bases from V and 1 from J, leaving 15 bases between them. The CDR3 spans 15 residues. CDR1 is MDHEN, CDR2 SYDVKM, per germline. In nucleotides, the CDR3 is TGTGCCAGCAGCTTACAGGCGGGGAATAACTATGGCTACACCTTC. It codes for CASSLQAGNNYGYTF.

The rearrangement uses TRBV4-1 and TRBJ1-6, with 7 bases lining up with TRBD1. Losses at the gene ends were 1 base for V and 0 bases for J; bases not matched to a gene: 12. CDR3 length equals 20 residues. CDR1 and CDR2 from the germline V gene are MGHRA and YSYEKL. The CDR3 bases are TGCGCCAGCAGCCAAGCGGGACAGCCAGACCCAAGCTCCTATAATTCACCCCTCCACTTT. Its protein product is CASSQAGQPDPSSYNSPLHF.

The rearrangement uses TRBV6-1 and TRBJ2-1; no reliable D call. The CDR3 is 14 residues long. Germline values: CDR1 MNHNS, CDR2 SASEGT. V lost 2 bases, J lost 7 bases, and 12 bases lay in between. CDR3 protein: CASSERNVDNEQFF. CDR3 in DNA: TGTGCCAGCAGTGAAAGAAACGTAGATAATGAGCAGTTCTTC.

The chain uses TRBV5-1 and TRBJ1-2; D is ambiguous. Germline V CDR1 and CDR2: SGHRS, YFSETQ. V shed 1 base and J shed 7 bases, with 11 bases lying between them. CDR3 length equals 13 residues. CDR3 residues: CASSLQISGGYTF. In nucleotides, the CDR3 is TGCGCCAGCAGCTTGCAAATCAGCGGTGGCTACACCTTC.